This TCR beta chain originates from a study of PD-1 blockade in classical Hodgkin lymphoma. Across the study: The nivolumab dose that patients received was 3 mg/kg, given intravenously every 2 weeks.

Only in-frame clones appear in the TCRdb table, and some are missing; sequencing was by immunoSEQ multiplex PCR. Of approximately 4,500 clones listed, 70% to 80% are singletons. The study, taken as a whole, reports: Complete responders entered with baseline diversity on par with newly diagnosed patients, the results showed. At baseline, newly diagnosed patients reportedly showed less TCR diversity than healthy donors.

The patients all showed relapse after autologous stem cell transplantation, while their brentuximab vedotin exposure varied. Researchers pulled CD8+ T cells out of thawed PBMCs using magnetic negative selection. Progressive disease, partial response or complete response was each patient's best response. The trim removed 0 bases at V and 7 bases at J, leaving 11 bases unmatched. The germline CDR1 and CDR2 sequences are LGHNA and YNFKEQ. CDR3 length: 17 amino acids. Of note for this clone: Its matching antigen is unknown. Other DNA sequences from this sample encode an identical CDR3 as well.

This chain joins TRBV4-2 and TRBJ2-7, with 11 bases matching TRBD2. The source is a human donor with classical Hodgkin lymphoma. Material: CD8+ T cells from blood, obtained at baseline. This CDR3 reads CASSQDMGLAVEGEQYF. In DNA, the CDR3 is TGTGCCAGCAGCCAAGATATGGGACTAGCGGTTGAGGGGGAGCAGTACTTC.